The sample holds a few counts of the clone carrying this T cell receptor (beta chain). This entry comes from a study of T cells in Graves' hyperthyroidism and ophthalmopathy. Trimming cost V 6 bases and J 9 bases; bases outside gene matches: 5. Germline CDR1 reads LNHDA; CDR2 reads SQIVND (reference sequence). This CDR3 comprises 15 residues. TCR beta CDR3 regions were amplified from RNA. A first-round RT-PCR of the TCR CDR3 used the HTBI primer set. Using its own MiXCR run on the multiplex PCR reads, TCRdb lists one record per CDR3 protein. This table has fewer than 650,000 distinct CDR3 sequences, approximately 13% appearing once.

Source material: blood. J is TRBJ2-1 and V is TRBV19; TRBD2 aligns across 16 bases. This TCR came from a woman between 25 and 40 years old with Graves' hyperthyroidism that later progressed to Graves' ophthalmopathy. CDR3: CASRTGTSGRVEQFF. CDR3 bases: TGTGCCAGTAGAACCGGGACTAGCGGGAGGGTTGAGCAGTTCTTC. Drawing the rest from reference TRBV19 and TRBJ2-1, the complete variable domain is DGGITQSPKYLFRKEGQNVTLSCEQNLNHDAMYWYRQDPGQGLRLIYYSQIVNDFQKGDIAEGYSVSREKKESFPLTVTSAQKNPTAFYLCASRTGTSGRVEQFFGPGTRLTVL.